The clone carrying this T cell receptor (beta chain) was counted at least ten times. Its antigen is not identified. These data originate in a study of T cells in Graves' hyperthyroidism and ophthalmopathy. CDR3 length: 15 amino acids. Looked up from germline, CDR1 is LNHDA and CDR2 is SQIVND (reference sequence). J was trimmed by 2 bases and V by 1 base; bases with no gene match: 3. Disease lasting under 3 months, a NOSPECS grade of at least 4, and a Clinical Activity Score of at least 3 were features of the ophthalmopathy patients. Amplified TCR beta CDR3 regions derived from RNA transcripts. Using the HTBI primer set, a first-round RT-PCR was run on the TCR CDR3. TCRdb independently ran MiXCR on the multiplex PCR reads; one entry per CDR3 protein. The data show under 250,000 distinct CDR3 sequences, over 20% seen once. Whole-study results and caveats: Model output signaled ophthalmopathy a median roughly 6 months ahead of onset.

Sequenced sample: blood. The chain links TRBV19 to TRBJ2-7, with 9 bases lining up with TRBD2. This clonotype originated in a woman in her forties with Graves' ophthalmopathy. CDR3 residues: CASSIGVAGAYEQYF. Written as DNA, the CDR3 is TGTGCCAGTAGTATAGGGGTAGCGGGAGCCTACGAGCAGTACTTC.